Each of the 14 T cell receptor beta chains below was sequenced from the same sample in a study of cytomegalovirus exposure and HLA in healthy donors. Primers included in the PCR were 60 Vbeta and 13 Jbeta primers. Profiled with immunoSEQ multiplex PCR; TCRdb holds only in-frame clones, not every one. The table has 68,000 or so clones, about 80% seen once. Sequencing was done on a sample of PBMCs. These receptors all come from a woman aged 25 to 39 in good health and CMV-seronegative.

J is TRBJ2-7 and V is TRBV27; maybe TRBD2 (6 bases). Germline V gene data show CDR1 as MNHEY and CDR2 as SMNVEV (reference sequence). V was clipped by 6 bases and J by 3 bases, with 12 bases between them. The CDR3 runs 13 residues. DNA of the CDR3: TGTGCCAGCAGCCCGGGACTGGGCTACGAGCAGTACTTC. Translated, it gives CASSPGLGYEQYF.

The chain has TRBV9 and TRBJ2-3; 9 nucleotides agree with TRBD2. Germline V gene sequence: CDR1 SGDLS, CDR2 YYNGEE. V lost 5 bases, J lost 6 bases, and 7 bases stayed unmatched. The CDR3 is made up of 14 amino acids. The CDR3 nucleotides read TGTGCCAGCAGTGGAGCGGGGGGCGTGGATACGCAGTATTTT. It translates to CASSGAGGVDTQYF. The full variable domain, its missing parts supplied by reference TRBV9 and TRBJ2-3, is DSGVTQTPKHLITATGQRVTLRCSPRSGDLSVYWYQQSLDQGLQFLIQYYNGEERAKGNILERFSAQQFPDLHSELNLSSLELGDSALYFCASSGAGGVDTQYFGPGTRLTVL.

The rearrangement links TRBV7-3 to TRBJ1-2; 9 bases are shared with TRBD1. V trimming: 5 bases; J trimming: 2 bases; junction bases outside the gene matches: 3. Germline values: CDR1 SGHTA, CDR2 FQGTGA. The CDR3 is 14 residues long. The CDR3 nucleotides are TGTGCCAGCAGCCGCGGGACAGGGAACTATGGCTACACCTTC. Its translation: CASSRGTGNYGYTF. The complete variable domain, with remaining parts taken from reference TRBV7-3 and TRBJ1-2, reads GAGVSQTPSNKVTEKGKYVELRCDPISGHTALYWYRQSLGQGPEFLIYFQGTGAADDSGLPNDRFFAVRPEGSVSTLKIQRTERGDSAVYLCASSRGTGNYGYTFGSGTRLTVV.

For the CDR3, the DNA is TGTGCCAGCAGTCGGACAAACTCAGATACGCAGTATTTT. Its protein product is CASSRTNSDTQYF. The chain has TRBV6-5 and TRBJ2-3; D perhaps matches TRBD1 (5 bases). This CDR3 has 13 residues. Germline values: CDR1 MNHEY, CDR2 SVGAGI. Trimming took off 5 bases at V and 4 bases at J, with 10 bases between the two ends.

The V gene is TRBV9, the J gene TRBJ1-1, with D unclear. Germline CDR1 reads SGDLS; CDR2 reads YYNGEE. Trimming left V 0 bases short and J 5 bases short, with 8 bases between. The CDR3 is 13 residues long. The CDR3 sequence: CASSVGAGTEAFF. The CDR3 DNA follows: TGTGCCAGCAGCGTAGGAGCGGGGACTGAAGCTTTCTTT.

The rearrangement joins TRBV9 to TRBJ2-3; a weak D match, TRBD1 (6 bases). V was cut by 4 bases and J by 0 bases, with 9 bases left in between. CDR3 length equals 14 residues. The germline gives CDR1 SGDLS, CDR2 YYNGEE. DNA of the CDR3: TGTGCCAGCAGCCTCAGGGGTAGCACAGATACGCAGTATTTT. As protein: CASSLRGSTDTQYF.

The V and J genes are TRBV7-2 and TRBJ1-5; D not resolved. Trimming pared 3 bases from V and 9 bases from J, leaving 6 bases between. This CDR3 region has 11 residues. The V gene's germline CDR1 is SGHTA and CDR2 FQGNSA. The CDR3 sequence: CASSFRGPQHF. The DNA for the CDR3 is TGTGCCAGCAGCTTCCGCGGGCCCCAGCATTTT.

This clone showed up just a few times. This chain joins TRBV21-1 and TRBJ2-2; TRBD2 reflects the table's D call only, with no check against the DNA. TRBV21-1 is recorded as a pseudogene. There are 16 residues in the CDR3. Here the CDR3 DNA reads TGTGCCAGCAGCAGACGGGAGTTTGGCAACACCGGGGAGCTGTTTTTT. Protein product: CASSRREFGNTGELFF.

In its sample, this clone was seen a few times. V usage is TRBV5-6 and J usage is TRBJ1-4, with TRBD1 matching 8 bases. The junction had 7 bases not matched to a gene; V was cut back by 7 bases and J by 8 bases. This CDR3 spans 13 amino acids. Looked up from germline, CDR1 is SGHDT and CDR2 is YYEEEE. The CDR3 bases are TGTGCCAGCCGGGACAGGAACAAGGAAAAACTGTTTTTT. It specifies CASRDRNKEKLFF.

The chain carries TRBV10-3 and TRBJ2-3; 8 bases map to TRBD2. The CDR3 extends over 15 amino acids. Germline V gene sequence: CDR1 ENHRY, CDR2 SYGVKD. V shed 4 bases and J 3 bases; nucleotides not matched to a gene: 6. The CDR3 region has the DNA TGTGCCATCAGTGGTGGAATAGCGGGGACAGATACGCAGTATTTT. Translating gives CAISGGIAGTDTQYF.

The rearrangement links TRBV7-6 to TRBJ2-5, with 12 bases that match TRBD1. V gave up 1 base and J gave up 5 bases; unmatched junction bases: 5. The CDR3 has 16 amino acids. CDR1 is SGHVS, CDR2 FNYEAQ, per germline. The CDR3 is CASSLGDRGRVETQYF. In DNA form, the CDR3 reads TGTGCCAGCAGCTTAGGGGACAGGGGGCGCGTGGAGACCCAGTACTTC.

The chain links TRBV9 to TRBJ1-2, with 7 bases that match TRBD1. Trimming cost V 2 bases and J 2 bases; bases outside gene matches: 3. Germline CDR1 is SGDLS and CDR2 is YYNGEE. The CDR3 is 14 amino acids. CDR3 nucleotide sequence: TGTGCCAGCAGCGTTGCGACAGGGAACTATGGCTACACCTTC. This translates into CASSVATGNYGYTF.

The V gene is TRBV27, the J gene TRBJ1-6; weak D call: TRBD1 (5 bases). The CDR3 has 14 amino acids. CDR1 is MNHEY, CDR2 SMNVEV, per germline (reference sequence). V dropped 3 bases and J dropped 9 bases, with 12 bases sitting between them. The CDR3 nucleotides read TGTGCCAGCAGTTTTAGTCAGGGTTCTTCACCCCTCCACTTT. Translating it yields CASSFSQGSSPLHF.

V is TRBV13 and J is TRBJ1-2; TRBD1 agrees at 7 bases. Germline lookup yields CDR1 PRHDT and CDR2 FYEKMQ (reference sequence). The CDR3 runs to 15 residues. V lost 0 bases to trimming and J lost 8 bases; unmatched junction nucleotides: 9. The CDR3 is CASSLGGTATFGYTF. The CDR3 coding sequence is TGTGCCAGCAGCTTAGGGGGGACAGCCACCTTCGGCTACACCTTC.